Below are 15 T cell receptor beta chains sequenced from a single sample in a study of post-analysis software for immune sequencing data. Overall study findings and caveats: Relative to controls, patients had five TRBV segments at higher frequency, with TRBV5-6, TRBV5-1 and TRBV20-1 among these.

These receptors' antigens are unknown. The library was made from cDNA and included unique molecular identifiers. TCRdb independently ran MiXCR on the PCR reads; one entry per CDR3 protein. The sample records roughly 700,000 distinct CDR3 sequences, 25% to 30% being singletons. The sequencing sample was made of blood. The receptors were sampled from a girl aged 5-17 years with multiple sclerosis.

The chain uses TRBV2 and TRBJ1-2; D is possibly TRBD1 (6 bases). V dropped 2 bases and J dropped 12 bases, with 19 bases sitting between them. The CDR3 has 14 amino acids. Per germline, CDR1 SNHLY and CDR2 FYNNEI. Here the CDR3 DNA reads TGTGCCAGCAGTGAACTCCGGGGGGCGATGAGGAACACCTTC. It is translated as CASSELRGAMRNTF.

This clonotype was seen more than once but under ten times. The CDR3 here is CASSRTSGLTSTDTQYF. DNA of the CDR3: TGCGCCAGCAGCCGCACTAGCGGGTTAACTAGCACAGATACGCAGTATTTT. This chain links TRBV4-3 with TRBJ2-3; 9 bases agree with TRBD2. This CDR3 has 17 residues. CDR1 is LGHNA, CDR2 YSLEER, per germline. Trimming removed 4 bases from V and 0 bases from J; junction bases left unmatched: 8.

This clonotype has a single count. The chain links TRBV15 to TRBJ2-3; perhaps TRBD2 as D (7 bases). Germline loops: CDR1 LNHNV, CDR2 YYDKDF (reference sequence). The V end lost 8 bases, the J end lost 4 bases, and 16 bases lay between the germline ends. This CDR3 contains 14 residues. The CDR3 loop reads CATAGGGSPDTQYF. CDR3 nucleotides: TGTGCCACCGCTGGGGGCGGGAGCCCAGATACGCAGTATTTT.

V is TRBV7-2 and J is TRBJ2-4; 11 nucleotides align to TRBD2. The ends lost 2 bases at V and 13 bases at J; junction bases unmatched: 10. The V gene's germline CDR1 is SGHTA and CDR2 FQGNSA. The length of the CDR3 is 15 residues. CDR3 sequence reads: CASSLLAGGRHEQYF. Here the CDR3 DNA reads TGTGCCAGCAGCTTATTAGCGGGAGGGCGCCATGAGCAGTACTTC.

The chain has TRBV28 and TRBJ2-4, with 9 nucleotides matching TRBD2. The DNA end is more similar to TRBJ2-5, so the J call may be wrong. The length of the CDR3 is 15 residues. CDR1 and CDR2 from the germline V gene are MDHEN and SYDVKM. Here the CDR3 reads CASSRLAAGGETQYF. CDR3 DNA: TGTGCCAGCTCCCGTCTGGCAGCGGGAGGAGAGACCCAGTACTTC.

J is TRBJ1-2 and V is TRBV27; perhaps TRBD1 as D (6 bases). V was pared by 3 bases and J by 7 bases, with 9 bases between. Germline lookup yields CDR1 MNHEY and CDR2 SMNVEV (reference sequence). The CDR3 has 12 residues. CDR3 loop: CASSLSGVGYTF. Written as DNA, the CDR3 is TGTGCCAGCAGTTTGTCAGGGGTTGGCTACACCTTC.

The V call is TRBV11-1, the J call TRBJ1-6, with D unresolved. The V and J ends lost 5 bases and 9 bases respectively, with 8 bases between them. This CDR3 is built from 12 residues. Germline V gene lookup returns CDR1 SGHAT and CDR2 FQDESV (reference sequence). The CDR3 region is CASSPACSPLHF. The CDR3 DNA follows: TGTGCCAGCAGCCCCGCGTGTTCACCCCTCCACTTT.

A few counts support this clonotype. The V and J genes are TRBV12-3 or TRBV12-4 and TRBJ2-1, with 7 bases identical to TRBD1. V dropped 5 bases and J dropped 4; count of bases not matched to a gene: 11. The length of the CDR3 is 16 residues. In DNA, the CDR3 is TGTGCCAGCAGTGAGGGGGCCGGGTTGGGGTACAATGAGCAGTTCTTC. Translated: CASSEGAGLGYNEQFF.

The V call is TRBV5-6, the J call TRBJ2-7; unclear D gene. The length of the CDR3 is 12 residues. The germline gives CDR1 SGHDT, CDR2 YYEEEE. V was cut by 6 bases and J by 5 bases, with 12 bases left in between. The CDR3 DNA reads TGTGCCAGCACCAACCGGCCGGACGAGCAGTACTTC. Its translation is CASTNRPDEQYF. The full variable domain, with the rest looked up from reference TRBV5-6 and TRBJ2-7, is DAGVTQSPTHLIKTRGQQVTLRCSPKSGHDTVSWYQQALGQGPQFIFQYYEEEERQRGNFPDRFSGHQFPNYSSELNVNALLLGDSALYLCASTNRPDEQYFGPGTRLTVT.

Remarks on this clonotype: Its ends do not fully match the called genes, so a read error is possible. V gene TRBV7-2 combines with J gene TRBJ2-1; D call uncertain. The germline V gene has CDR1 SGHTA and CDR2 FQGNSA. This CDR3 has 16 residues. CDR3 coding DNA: TGTGCCAGCAGCTCGATCGGGTTTAGCTCCTACAATGGGCAGTTCTTC. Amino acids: CASSSIGFSSYNGQFF.

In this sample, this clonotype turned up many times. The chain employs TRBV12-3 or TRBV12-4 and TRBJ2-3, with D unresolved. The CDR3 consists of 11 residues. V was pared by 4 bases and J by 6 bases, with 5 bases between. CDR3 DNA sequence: TGTGCCAGCAGTTCGGAGGATACGCAGTATTTT. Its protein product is CASSSEDTQYF.

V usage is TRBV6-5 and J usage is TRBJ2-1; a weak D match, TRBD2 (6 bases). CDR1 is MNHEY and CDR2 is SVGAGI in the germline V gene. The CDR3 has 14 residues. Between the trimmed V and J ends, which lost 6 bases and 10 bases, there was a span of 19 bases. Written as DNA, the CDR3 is TGTGCCAGCAGCCCTGCTGAAGGGAGGCGGGAGCAGTTCTTC. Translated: CASSPAEGRREQFF.

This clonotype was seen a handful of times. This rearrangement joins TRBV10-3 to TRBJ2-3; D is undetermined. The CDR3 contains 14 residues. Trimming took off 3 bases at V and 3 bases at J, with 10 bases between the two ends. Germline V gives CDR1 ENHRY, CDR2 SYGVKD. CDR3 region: CAISERLGTDTQYF. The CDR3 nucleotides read TGTGCCATCAGTGAAAGACTCGGGACAGATACGCAGTATTTT.

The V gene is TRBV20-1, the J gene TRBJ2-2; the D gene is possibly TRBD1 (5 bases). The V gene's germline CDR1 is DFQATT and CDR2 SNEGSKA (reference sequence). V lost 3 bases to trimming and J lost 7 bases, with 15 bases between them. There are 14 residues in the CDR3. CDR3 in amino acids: CSASSYWGGGELFF. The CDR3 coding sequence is TGCAGTGCTAGTTCGTACTGGGGCGGCGGGGAGCTGTTTTTT.

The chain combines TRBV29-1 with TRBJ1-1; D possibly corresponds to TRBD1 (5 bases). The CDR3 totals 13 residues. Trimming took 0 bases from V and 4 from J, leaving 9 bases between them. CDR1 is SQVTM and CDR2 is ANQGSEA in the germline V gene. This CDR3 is CSVEEGGSTEAFF. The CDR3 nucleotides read TGCAGCGTTGAAGAGGGGGGTAGCACTGAAGCTTTCTTT.